Below, one TCR beta chain is given with its context. Its antigen is as yet unknown. The data are from a study of cytomegalovirus exposure and HLA in healthy donors. Findings and limits, study-wide: It was taken for granted in presence/absence analyses that sequencing depth across donors was roughly uniform.

Germline loops: CDR1 LNHNV, CDR2 YYDKDF (reference sequence). This CDR3 spans 18 amino acids. The ends were cut back, 5 bases at V and 1 base at J, with 24 bases in the middle. PCR involved 60 Vbeta and 13 Jbeta primers. Libraries were prepared by immunoSEQ multiplex PCR; TCRdb keeps only in-frame clonotypes and omits some of them. This table has about 150,000 clones, around four fifths appearing once. The sequence was collected from a boy younger than 10 in good health and CMV-seronegative. The V gene is TRBV15, the J gene TRBJ2-7, with a tentative D call TRBD2 (5 bases). The sample was PBMCs. The CDR3, as DNA: TGTGCCACCAGCGCCCCCTTACTGGGAGATGGGGTTTCCTACGAGCAGTACTTC. This encodes CATSAPLLGDGVSYEQYF.